This T cell receptor (beta chain) appears in the sequencing data of a study of blood T cell repertoires in COVID-19. Overall study: The United States, Italy and Spain supplied acute and convalescent COVID-19 samples.

Germline CDR1 reads SGHVS; CDR2 reads FQNEAQ. With 1 base clipped from V and 5 bases from J, the junction kept 5 bases outside the gene matches. This CDR3 comprises 16 residues. Using immunoSEQ multiplex PCR, the repertoire was profiled, and TCRdb retains in-frame clones only, with some absent. In the table there are some 240,000 clones, almost 85% of which are singletons. The chain has TRBV7-8 and TRBJ2-2, with 9 positions matching TRBD2. The source is a woman aged 70-85 years with COVID-19, enrolled during active disease. Sequencing input: peripheral blood. The CDR3 region has the DNA TGTGCCAGCAGCTTAGATGGCGGGAGGGCGACCGGGGAGCTGTTTTTT. This codes for CASSLDGGRATGELFF. Drawing the rest from reference TRBV7-8 and TRBJ2-2, the complete variable domain is GAGVSQSPRYKVAKRGQDVALRCDPISGHVSLFWYQQALGQGPEFLTYFQNEAQLDKSGLPSDRFFAERPEGSVSTLKIQRTQQEDSAVYLCASSLDGGRATGELFFGEGSRLTVL.